Listed here is a single T cell receptor (beta chain). The data belong to a study of blood T cell repertoires in COVID-19. Germline V gives CDR1 MDHEN, CDR2 SYDVKM. Trimming took 3 bases from V and 3 from J, leaving 15 bases between them. The CDR3 length is 15 residues. Here immunoSEQ multiplex PCR was the method, and the copy in TCRdb shows in-frame clones only, minus some. The sample records 360,000 or so clones, about 90% being singletons. Sequencing was performed on PBMCs or T cells enriched from blood (not recorded which). The receptor's source is a woman younger than 45 who had recovered from COVID-19. The V and J genes are TRBV28 and TRBJ2-7; perhaps TRBD2 as D (5 bases). The CDR3 DNA follows: TGTGCCAGCAGTTTGCAGGTGGGAGAGATCTACGAGCAGTACTTC. This translates into CASSLQVGEIYEQYF.